The next 14 T cell receptor beta chains were all read from a single sample in a study of blood T cell repertoires in COVID-19. The repertoire was sequenced with immunoSEQ multiplex PCR; TCRdb's copy has only in-frame clones and lacks some. The sample contains some 300,000 clones, 70% to 90% of which appear only once. The sample consisted of peripheral blood. The receptors originated from a woman aged 25-40 years who had recovered from COVID-19.

The chain links TRBV3-1 (or the pseudogene TRBV3-2) to TRBJ1-1; TRBD1 might be the D (6 bases). Between the trimmed V and J ends, which lost 1 base and 1 base, there was a span of 10 bases. CDR3 length: 15 residues. Germline V gene data show CDR1 as LGHDT and CDR2 as YNNKEL (reference sequence). As DNA, the CDR3 is TGTGCCAGCAGCCAAGGATGGGGACAGAACACTGAAGCTTTCTTT. Protein: CASSQGWGQNTEAFF.

V gene TRBV4-1 combines with J gene TRBJ1-1, with a possible D match to TRBD1 (6 bases). The germline gives CDR1 MGHRA, CDR2 YSYEKL. V lost 4 bases, J lost 0 bases, and 15 bases lay in between. CDR3 length: 16 residues. The CDR3 loop is CASSPTDRYMNTEAFF. The CDR3 coding sequence is TGCGCCAGCAGCCCGACCGACAGGTACATGAACACTGAAGCTTTCTTT.

As to this clone: The identical CDR3 is also encoded by other nucleotide sequences in the sample. The rearrangement uses TRBV20-1 and TRBJ2-5; D gene ambiguous. CDR3 size: 10 residues. Deletions cut 6 bases from V and 2 bases from J, with 4 bases between. CDR1 DFQATT and CDR2 SNEGSKA come from the germline V gene (reference sequence). The CDR3 is CSALQETQYF. CDR3 nucleotide sequence: TGCAGTGCCTTACAAGAGACCCAGTACTTC.

The chain has TRBV7-2 and TRBJ2-7; TRBD2 aligns across 12 bases. The junction had 15 bases not matched to a gene; V was cut back by 6 bases and J by 0 bases. Germline CDR1 and CDR2: SGHTA and FQGNSA. CDR3 size: 19 residues. The CDR3, as DNA: TGTGCCAGCAGTTTTTCTTCCCCCACTAGCGGGGGGAGCTCCTACGAGCAGTACTTC. Translation gives CASSFSSPTSGGSSYEQYF.

The chain links TRBV11-2 to TRBJ2-2; possibly TRBD1 for D (6 bases). The CDR3 extends over 15 amino acids. The V gene's germline CDR1 is SGHAT and CDR2 FQNNGV. Trimming stripped 5 bases from V and 7 bases from J, with 17 bases between. The CDR3 sequence: CASSPFTGYVGELFF. CDR3 nucleotides: TGTGCCAGCAGCCCTTTTACAGGGTACGTCGGGGAGCTGTTTTTT.

The V call is TRBV6-5, the J call TRBJ1-1, with unresolved D. CDR3 length: 11 residues. With 5 bases removed from V and 10 bases from J, the gap between germline ends came to 11 bases. CDR1 and CDR2 (germline): MNHEY, SVGAGI. Written as DNA, the CDR3 is TGTGCCAGCAGTAATCGCCGGAGAGCTTTCTTT. Its translation: CASSNRRRAFF.

The chain couples TRBV4-1 to TRBJ1-5; D might be TRBD1 (5 bases). The CDR3 spans 13 residues. Per germline, CDR1 MGHRA and CDR2 YSYEKL. The V end was cut by 0 bases, the J end by 11 bases, with 11 bases between. The DNA of the CDR3 is TGCGCCAGCAGCCAAGATCGGGCGGGGGCCCAGCATTTT. Translation gives CASSQDRAGAQHF.

The rearrangement links TRBV15 to TRBJ2-7; 7 bases line up with TRBD2. Germline V gives CDR1 LNHNV, CDR2 YYDKDF (reference sequence). Trimming took 1 base from V and 3 from J; bases not matched to a gene: 6. This CDR3 comprises 15 residues. CDR3 nucleotide sequence: TGTGCCACCAGCAGAGGGGCTAGCGGAGACTACGAGCAGTACTTC. Translating gives CATSRGASGDYEQYF.

CDR3 sequence reads: CSASPGGRTDTQYF. As DNA, the CDR3 is TGCAGTGCTAGTCCGGGGGGCCGGACAGATACGCAGTATTTT. The V and J genes are TRBV20-1 and TRBJ2-3, with a possible D match to TRBD2 (7 bases). From germline, CDR1 is DFQATT and CDR2 SNEGSKA (reference sequence). V lost 3 bases and J lost 3, with 13 bases in between. The CDR3 is 14 residues long.

The rearrangement links TRBV19 to TRBJ1-1; no clear D gene. Trimming stripped 5 bases from V and 1 base from J, with 14 bases between. This CDR3 region has 15 residues. Germline V gene lookup returns CDR1 LNHDA and CDR2 SQIVND (reference sequence). The CDR3 DNA reads TGTGCCAGTAGTTCCCCCCAGAATGCGAACACTGAAGCTTTCTTT. The encoded protein is CASSSPQNANTEAFF.

The rearrangement links TRBV3-1 (or the pseudogene TRBV3-2) to TRBJ1-6; D might be TRBD1 (5 bases). V lost 5 bases and J lost 8, with 13 bases in between. CDR1 is LGHDT, CDR2 YNNKEL, per germline (reference sequence). This CDR3 region has 14 residues. Here the CDR3 DNA reads TGTGCCAGCAGCTATGGGGCGGGGGATTCACCCCTCCACTTT. It yields the protein CASSYGAGDSPLHF.

This clone appeared many times. The genes are TRBV2 and TRBJ1-1, with no clear D. Germline-derived CDR1 and CDR2 are SNHLY and FYNNEI. This CDR3 region has 12 residues. Trimming shortened V by 7 bases and J by 1 base, and 7 bases separated the two germline ends. CDR3 in amino acids: CASTQENTEAFF. The DNA of the CDR3 is TGTGCCAGCACTCAGGAGAACACTGAAGCTTTCTTT.

V usage is TRBV3-1 (or the pseudogene TRBV3-2) and J usage is TRBJ1-2, with D possibly TRBD1 on 6 matching bases. Germline CDR1 LGHDT, CDR2 YNNKEL (reference sequence). The CDR3 runs 15 residues. Trimming shortened V by 1 base and J by 2 bases, and 11 bases separated the two germline ends. The CDR3 DNA reads as TGTGCCAGCAGCCAAGCCCGGCAGGGGAACTATGGCTACACCTTC. Translated, it gives CASSQARQGNYGYTF.

The chain carries TRBV27 and TRBJ2-1, with 15 bases that match TRBD2. Germline trimming cut 5 bases from V and 9 bases from J; bases unmatched to any gene: 5. Germline V gene data show CDR1 as MNHEY and CDR2 as SMNVEV (reference sequence). The CDR3 sequence is 15 residues long. The CDR3 loop is CASSVGTSGGSEQFF. CDR3 bases: TGTGCCAGCAGTGTCGGGACTAGCGGGGGGTCTGAGCAGTTCTTC.